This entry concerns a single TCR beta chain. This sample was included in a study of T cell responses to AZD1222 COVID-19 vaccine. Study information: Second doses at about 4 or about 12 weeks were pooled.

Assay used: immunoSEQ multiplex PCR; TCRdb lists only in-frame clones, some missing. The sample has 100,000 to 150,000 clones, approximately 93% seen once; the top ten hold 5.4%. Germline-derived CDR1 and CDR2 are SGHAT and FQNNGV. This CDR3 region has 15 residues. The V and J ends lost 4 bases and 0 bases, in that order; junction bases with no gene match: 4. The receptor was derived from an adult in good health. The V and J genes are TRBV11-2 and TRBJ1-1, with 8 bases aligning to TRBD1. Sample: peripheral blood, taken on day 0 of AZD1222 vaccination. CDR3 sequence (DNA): TGTGCCAGCAGCTCCTACAGGGGGGTGAACACTGAAGCTTTCTTT. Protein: CASSSYRGVNTEAFF.